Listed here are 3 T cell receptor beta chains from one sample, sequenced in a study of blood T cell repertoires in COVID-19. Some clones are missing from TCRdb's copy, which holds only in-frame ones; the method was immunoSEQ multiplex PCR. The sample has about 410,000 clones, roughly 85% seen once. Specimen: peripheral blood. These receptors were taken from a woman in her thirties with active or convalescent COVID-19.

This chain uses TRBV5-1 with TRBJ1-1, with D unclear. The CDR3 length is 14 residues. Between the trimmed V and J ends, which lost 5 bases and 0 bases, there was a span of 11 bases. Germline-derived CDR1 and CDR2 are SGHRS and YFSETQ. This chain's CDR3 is CASRVGEVNTEAFF. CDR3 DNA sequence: TGCGCCAGCAGGGTCGGCGAGGTGAACACTGAAGCTTTCTTT.

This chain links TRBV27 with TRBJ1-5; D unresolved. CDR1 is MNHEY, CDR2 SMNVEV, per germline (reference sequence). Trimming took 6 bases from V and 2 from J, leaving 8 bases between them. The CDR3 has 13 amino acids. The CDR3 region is CASRGAGNQPQHF. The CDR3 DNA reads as TGTGCCAGCAGGGGCGCAGGCAATCAGCCCCAGCATTTT.

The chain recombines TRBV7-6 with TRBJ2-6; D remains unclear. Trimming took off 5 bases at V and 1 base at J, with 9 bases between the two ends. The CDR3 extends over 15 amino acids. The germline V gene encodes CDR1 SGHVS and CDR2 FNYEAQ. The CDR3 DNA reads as TGTGCCAGCAGCGTTAGTAATTCTGGGGCCAACGTCCTGACTTTC. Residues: CASSVSNSGANVLTF.